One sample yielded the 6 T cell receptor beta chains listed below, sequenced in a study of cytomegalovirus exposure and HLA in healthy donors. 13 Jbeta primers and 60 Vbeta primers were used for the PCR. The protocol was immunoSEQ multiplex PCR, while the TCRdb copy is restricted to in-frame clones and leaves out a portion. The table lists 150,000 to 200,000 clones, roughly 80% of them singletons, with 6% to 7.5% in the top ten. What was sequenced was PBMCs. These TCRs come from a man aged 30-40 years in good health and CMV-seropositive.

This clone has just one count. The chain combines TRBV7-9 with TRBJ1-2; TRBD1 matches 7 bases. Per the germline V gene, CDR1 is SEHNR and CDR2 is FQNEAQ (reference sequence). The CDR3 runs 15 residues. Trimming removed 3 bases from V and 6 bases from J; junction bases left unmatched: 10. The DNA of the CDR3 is TGTGCCAGCAGCTTCCCCATAACCGGGACAGATGGCTACACCTTC. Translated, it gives CASSFPITGTDGYTF.

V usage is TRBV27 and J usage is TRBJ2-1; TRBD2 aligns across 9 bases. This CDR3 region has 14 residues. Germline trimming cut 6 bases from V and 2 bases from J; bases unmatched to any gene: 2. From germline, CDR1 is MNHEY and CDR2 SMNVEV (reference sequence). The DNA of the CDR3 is TGTGCCAGCAGACCTAGCGGGGCCTACAATGAGCAGTTCTTC. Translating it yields CASRPSGAYNEQFF.

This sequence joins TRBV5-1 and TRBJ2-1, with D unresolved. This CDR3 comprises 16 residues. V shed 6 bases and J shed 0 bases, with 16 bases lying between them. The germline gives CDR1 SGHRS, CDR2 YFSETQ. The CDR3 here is CASKTQLPSSYNEQFF. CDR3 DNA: TGCGCCAGCAAGACCCAACTCCCTAGCTCCTACAATGAGCAGTTCTTC.

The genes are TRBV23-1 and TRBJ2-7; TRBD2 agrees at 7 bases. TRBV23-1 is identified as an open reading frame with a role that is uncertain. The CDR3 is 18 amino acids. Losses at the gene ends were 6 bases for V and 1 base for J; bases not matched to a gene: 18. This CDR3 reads CASSPHVKKYGRSYEQYF. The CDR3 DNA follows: TGCGCCAGCAGCCCCCATGTGAAGAAGTACGGGAGGTCCTACGAGCAGTACTTC.

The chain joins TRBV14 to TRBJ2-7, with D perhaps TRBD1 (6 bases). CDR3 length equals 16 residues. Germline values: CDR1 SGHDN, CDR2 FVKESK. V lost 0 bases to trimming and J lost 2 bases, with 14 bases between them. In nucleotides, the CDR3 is TGTGCCAGCAGCCAAGATACCCTCGCAGGGGCCTACGAGCAGTACTTC. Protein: CASSQDTLAGAYEQYF.

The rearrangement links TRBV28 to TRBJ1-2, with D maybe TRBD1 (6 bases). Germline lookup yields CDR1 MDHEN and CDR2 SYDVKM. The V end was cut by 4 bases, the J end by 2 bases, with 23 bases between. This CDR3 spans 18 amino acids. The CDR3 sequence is CASSWFRSQTGLNYGYTF. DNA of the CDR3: TGTGCCAGCAGTTGGTTTCGGTCGCAGACAGGCCTCAACTATGGCTACACCTTC.